Below are 28 T cell receptor beta chains sequenced from a single sample in a study of CD8 T cells in Susac syndrome. About 0.5 to 1 ug RNA was reverse transcribed with random hexamers. TCRdb re-called the immunoSEQ multiplex PCR reads through MiXCR, storing one row per CDR3 protein. Of fewer than 350,000 distinct CDR3 sequences listed, 89% were seen once; the top ten hold 0.18%. Specimen: CD8+ T cells from PBMCs. The source is a human donor with multiple sclerosis.

The rearrangement uses TRBV29-1 and TRBJ2-7; the match to TRBD1 covers 9 bases. Trimming removed 0 bases from V and 4 bases from J; junction bases left unmatched: 4. The V gene's germline CDR1 is SQVTM and CDR2 ANQGSEA. The CDR3 length is 14 residues. The CDR3 here is CSVEDGTGWYEQYF. Here the CDR3 DNA reads TGCAGCGTTGAAGACGGGACAGGGTGGTACGAGCAGTACTTC.

The V gene is TRBV11-2, the J gene TRBJ2-2, with D uncertain. This CDR3 is built from 16 residues. Deletions cut 0 bases from V and 6 bases from J, with 14 bases between. CDR1 and CDR2 (germline): SGHAT, FQNNGV. The CDR3 reads CASSLDHYPPPGELFF. CDR3 DNA sequence: TGTGCCAGCAGCTTAGATCACTATCCTCCCCCCGGGGAGCTGTTTTTT.

The rearrangement joins TRBV30 to TRBJ1-2, with 9 bases fitting TRBD1. This CDR3 has 14 residues. The germline gives CDR1 GTSNPN, CDR2 SVGIG (reference sequence). J was trimmed by 4 bases and V by 3 bases; bases with no gene match: 6. This CDR3 is CAWRETGGGYGYTF. As DNA, the CDR3 is TGTGCCTGGAGGGAGACAGGGGGTGGCTATGGCTACACCTTC. Filled out from reference TRBV30 and TRBJ1-2, the complete variable domain reads SQTIHQWPATLVQPVGSPLSLECTVEGTSNPNLYWYRQAAGRGLQLLFYSVGIGQISSEVPQNLSASRPQDRQFILSSKKLLLSDSGFYLCAWRETGGGYGYTFGSGTRLTVV.

This chain uses TRBV3-1 with TRBJ2-7; 11 positions agree with TRBD1. The CDR3 loop spans 14 amino acids. V lost 1 base, J lost 5 bases, and 1 base stayed unmatched. Germline CDR1 reads LGHDT; CDR2 reads YNNKEL (reference sequence). This CDR3 reads CASSQGTGGDEQYF. CDR3 nucleotides: TGTGCCAGCAGCCAAGGGACAGGGGGCGACGAGCAGTACTTC.

J is TRBJ2-7 and V is TRBV14; 7 bases are shared with TRBD1. J was trimmed by 6 bases and V by 4 bases; bases with no gene match: 12. The CDR3 is made up of 15 amino acids. Germline V lookup: CDR1 SGHDN, CDR2 FVKESK. The CDR3, as DNA: TGTGCCAGCAGCCCCACAGGGGACCCTTTCCGCGAGCAGTACTTC. Its translation: CASSPTGDPFREQYF.

This chain links TRBV6-1 with TRBJ2-2; 9 nucleotides align to TRBD2. Trimming took 11 bases from V and 3 from J; bases not matched to a gene: 10. The CDR3 extends over 15 amino acids. CDR1 is MNHNS, CDR2 SASEGT, per germline. The CDR3: CAGTSGFGDTGELFF. DNA for the CDR3: TGTGCCGGTACTAGCGGGTTCGGTGACACCGGGGAGCTGTTTTTT.

This chain connects TRBV9 to TRBJ1-1; 9 positions match TRBD1. This CDR3 is built from 15 residues. Germline CDR1 and CDR2: SGDLS and YYNGEE. J was trimmed by 5 bases and V by 0 bases; bases with no gene match: 5. The CDR3 DNA sequence: TGTGCCAGCAGCGTAGCGGGGACAGGGTCTACTGAAGCTTTCTTT. It is translated as CASSVAGTGSTEAFF.

The rearrangement joins TRBV20-1 to TRBJ2-7; 13 nucleotides line up with TRBD2. Germline CDR1 reads DFQATT; CDR2 reads SNEGSKA (reference sequence). V gave up 1 base and J gave up 5 bases; unmatched junction bases: 5. The CDR3 totals 15 residues. CDR3 nucleotides: TGCAGTGCTAGAGCCAACGGACTAGCGGGAGACGAGCAGTACTTC. This gives the protein CSARANGLAGDEQYF.

V is TRBV7-9 and J is TRBJ2-1; 7 bases match TRBD1. Germline CDR1 SEHNR, CDR2 FQNEAQ (reference sequence). The CDR3 contains 16 residues. The V segment lost 0 bases and the J segment 3 bases; nucleotides outside the gene matches: 5. The CDR3 nucleotides are TGTGCCAGCAGCTTAGCAACAGGGGCGCGCTACAATGAGCAGTTCTTC. This codes for CASSLATGARYNEQFF.

There are a few counts of this clonotype. CDR3 region: CASSQSSSYEQYF. The CDR3, as DNA: TGTGCCAGCAGCCAATCAAGCTCCTACGAGCAGTACTTC. The genes are TRBV7-9 and TRBJ2-7; no clear D. Germline V gene data show CDR1 as SEHNR and CDR2 as FQNEAQ (reference sequence). V lost 5 bases to trimming and J lost 0 bases, with 8 bases between them. This CDR3 has 13 residues.

CDR3 loop: CATSATLGGGEQFF. The CDR3, as DNA: TGTGCCACCAGTGCCACCCTGGGGGGCGGTGAGCAGTTCTTC. This sequence joins TRBV24-1 and TRBJ2-1; either TRBD1 or TRBD2 may fit D (6 bases each). The CDR3 is made up of 14 amino acids. Germline CDR1 KGHDR, CDR2 SFDVKD. The germline V and J ends were trimmed by 5 bases and 9 bases, with 16 bases remaining between them.

The chain has TRBV20-1 and TRBJ2-3; TRBD2 matches 9 bases. J lost 6 bases, V lost 6 bases, and 22 bases had no gene match. CDR1 is DFQATT and CDR2 is SNEGSKA in the germline V gene (reference sequence). The CDR3 consists of 18 residues. CDR3 sequence reads: CSAGAGLADETGWDTQYF. In DNA, the CDR3 is TGCAGTGCAGGGGCGGGACTAGCAGACGAAACGGGGTGGGATACGCAGTATTTT.

The genes are TRBV6-2 or TRBV6-3 and TRBJ1-5; D might be TRBD1 (5 bases). The V end lost 1 base, the J end lost 2 bases, and 9 bases lay between the germline ends. CDR1 and CDR2 (germline): MNHEY, SVGEGT. The CDR3 is made up of 15 amino acids. This CDR3 reads CASSYLRGGNQPQHF. The CDR3 DNA is TGTGCCAGCAGTTACTTGAGAGGGGGCAATCAGCCCCAGCATTTT.

J is TRBJ2-7 and V is TRBV12-3 or TRBV12-4; D is unresolved. V lost 3 bases and J lost 3, with 6 bases in between. The CDR3 contains 12 residues. CDR3 sequence: CASSLFVYEQYF. The CDR3 DNA reads TGTGCCAGCAGTTTGTTTGTCTACGAGCAGTACTTC.

The chain uses TRBV29-1 and TRBJ2-2; D unclear. CDR3 length: 13 amino acids. V was cut by 3 bases and J by 1 base, with 6 bases left in between. Per the germline V gene, CDR1 is SQVTM and CDR2 is ANQGSEA. The CDR3 bases are TGCAGCGTTGAGGGCAGGAACACCGGGGAGCTGTTTTTT. Encoded protein: CSVEGRNTGELFF.

In its sample, this clonotype was seen a few times. J is TRBJ2-1 and V is TRBV5-6, with TRBD1 identical over 9 bases. Germline V lookup: CDR1 SGHDT, CDR2 YYEEEE. The CDR3 has 17 amino acids. Trimming at V came to 4 bases and at J to 2 bases, leaving 10 bases not matched to a gene. CDR3 residues: CASSSTTGTGPYNEQFF. As DNA, the CDR3 is TGTGCCAGCAGCAGCACCACCGGGACAGGGCCCTACAATGAGCAGTTCTTC.

The rearrangement uses TRBV6-5 and TRBJ2-1, with D possibly TRBD2 on 7 matching bases. The germline V gene has CDR1 MNHEY and CDR2 SVGAGI. The length of the CDR3 is 15 residues. Trimming took off 5 bases at V and 5 bases at J, with 16 bases between the two ends. CDR3 sequence: CASSRGAGGNNEQFF. CDR3 in DNA: TGTGCCAGCAGTCGGGGGGCTGGGGGAAACAATGAGCAGTTCTTC.

The chain combines TRBV6-5 with TRBJ2-7, with 7 nucleotides matching TRBD2. Germline lookup yields CDR1 MNHEY and CDR2 SVGAGI. The trim removed 2 bases at V and 5 bases at J, leaving 6 bases unmatched. The CDR3 contains 14 residues. CDR3 sequence (DNA): TGTGCCAGCAGTTACGCCGGGGCGGGGGACGAGCAGTACTTC. It specifies CASSYAGAGDEQYF.

The rearrangement links TRBV20-1 to TRBJ1-4; no clear D gene. The length of the CDR3 is 15 residues. Trimming took 3 bases from V and 0 from J, leaving 11 bases between them. Looked up from germline, CDR1 is DFQATT and CDR2 is SNEGSKA (reference sequence). CDR3 loop: CSARLPGATNEKLFF. In nucleotides, the CDR3 is TGCAGTGCTAGGTTGCCGGGAGCAACTAATGAAAAACTGTTTTTT.

The chain uses TRBV11-2 and TRBJ2-1, with a weak D call TRBD2 (6 bases). This CDR3 contains 15 residues. The V gene lost 5 bases and the J gene lost 0 bases, with 11 bases spanning the gap. CDR1 is SGHAT, CDR2 FQNNGV, per germline. The CDR3 DNA reads TGTGCCAGCAGCCATCTAGCGATCTCCTACAATGAGCAGTTCTTC. Residues: CASSHLAISYNEQFF. Full variable domain (rest looked up from reference TRBV11-2 and TRBJ2-1): EAGVAQSPRYKIIEKRQSVAFWCNPISGHATLYWYQQILGQGPKLLIQFQNNGVVDDSQLPKDRFSAERLKGVDSTLKIQPAKLEDSAVYLCASSHLAISYNEQFFGPGTRLTVL.

The rearrangement links TRBV27 to TRBJ1-5, with D uncertain. This CDR3 contains 13 residues. CDR1 and CDR2 from the germline V gene are MNHEY and SMNVEV (reference sequence). Trimming left V 3 bases short and J 2 bases short, with 5 bases between. CDR3 DNA: TGTGCCAGCAGTTTTCGCCGCAATCAGCCCCAGCATTTT. Its translation is CASSFRRNQPQHF.

The V and J genes are TRBV29-1 and TRBJ1-2; D is perhaps TRBD1 (6 bases). The V and J ends lost 7 bases and 5 bases respectively, with 17 bases between them. There are 13 residues in the CDR3. Germline-derived CDR1 and CDR2 are SQVTM and ANQGSEA. Written as DNA, the CDR3 is TGCAGCGACCGGGACACCCCCGAGTATGGCTACACCTTC. Its protein is CSDRDTPEYGYTF. The variable domain in full, completed from reference TRBV29-1 and TRBJ1-2, reads SAVISQKPSRDICQRGTSLTIQCQVDSQVTMMFWYRQQPGQSLTLIATANQGSEATYESGFVIDKFPISRPNLTFSTLTVSNMSPEDSSIYLCSDRDTPEYGYTFGSGTRLTVV.

This clonotype has a handful of counts. The CDR3 protein is CASSWTSGTYEQYF. In DNA form, the CDR3 reads TGTGCCAGCAGCTGGACTAGCGGCACCTACGAGCAGTACTTC. The chain employs TRBV11-1 and TRBJ2-7; 10 bases map to TRBD2. The germline CDR1 and CDR2 sequences are SGHAT and FQDESV (reference sequence). This CDR3 is 14 amino acids long. V shed 4 bases, J shed 2 bases, and the junction held 2 bases outside the gene matches.

V and J are TRBV11-2 and TRBJ1-1; D unresolved. Trimming cost V 5 bases and J 1 base, with 11 bases left between them. CDR3 size: 14 residues. Looked up from germline, CDR1 is SGHAT and CDR2 is FQNNGV. The CDR3 loop reads CASSATRGNTEAFF. CDR3 DNA: TGTGCCAGCAGCGCCACCAGAGGGAACACTGAAGCTTTCTTT.

The rearrangement links TRBV2 to TRBJ1-1; D might be TRBD1 (5 bases). CDR1 and CDR2 from the germline V gene are SNHLY and FYNNEI. This CDR3 region has 11 residues. The V end lost 8 bases, the J end lost 7 bases, and 11 bases lay between the germline ends. This chain's CDR3 is CASGAAHEAFF. CDR3 nucleotides: TGTGCCAGCGGGGCAGCGCATGAAGCTTTCTTT.

This chain links TRBV7-9 with TRBJ2-7; TRBD1 matches at 7 bases. V shed 5 bases, J shed 0 bases, and the junction held 7 bases outside the gene matches. Germline V CDR1 and CDR2: SEHNR, FQNEAQ (reference sequence). This CDR3 is built from 15 residues. CDR3 coding DNA: TGTGCCAGCAGCCCTCCCCAGGGGGTCTCCTACGAGCAGTACTTC. The encoded protein is CASSPPQGVSYEQYF.

The chain uses TRBV7-8 and TRBJ2-2, with D possibly being TRBD1 or TRBD2 (6 bases each). The CDR3 contains 16 residues. V was pared by 3 bases and J by 5 bases, with 16 bases between. CDR1 and CDR2 (germline): SGHVS, FQNEAQ. The CDR3, as DNA: TGTGCCAGCAGCTTTCAACGGGGGCCTTTTACCGGGGAGCTGTTTTTT. Translation: CASSFQRGPFTGELFF. Based on the CDR3 plus reference TRBV7-8 and TRBJ2-2, the full variable domain is GAGVSQSPRYKVAKRGQDVALRCDPISGHVSLFWYQQALGQGPEFLTYFQNEAQLDKSGLPSDRFFAERPEGSVSTLKIQRTQQEDSAVYLCASSFQRGPFTGELFFGEGSRLTVL.

This clonotype came up once. A junction end diverges from the germline sequence, so it may reflect a read error. The chain joins TRBV6-4 to TRBJ2-1, with 10 bases lining up with TRBD1. The CDR3 has 13 residues. Germline V gives CDR1 MRHNA, CDR2 SNTAGT. The CDR3 is CASSDADRGVHMF. The CDR3 coding sequence is TGTGCCAGCAGTGACGCGGACAGGGGGGTACACATGTTC.